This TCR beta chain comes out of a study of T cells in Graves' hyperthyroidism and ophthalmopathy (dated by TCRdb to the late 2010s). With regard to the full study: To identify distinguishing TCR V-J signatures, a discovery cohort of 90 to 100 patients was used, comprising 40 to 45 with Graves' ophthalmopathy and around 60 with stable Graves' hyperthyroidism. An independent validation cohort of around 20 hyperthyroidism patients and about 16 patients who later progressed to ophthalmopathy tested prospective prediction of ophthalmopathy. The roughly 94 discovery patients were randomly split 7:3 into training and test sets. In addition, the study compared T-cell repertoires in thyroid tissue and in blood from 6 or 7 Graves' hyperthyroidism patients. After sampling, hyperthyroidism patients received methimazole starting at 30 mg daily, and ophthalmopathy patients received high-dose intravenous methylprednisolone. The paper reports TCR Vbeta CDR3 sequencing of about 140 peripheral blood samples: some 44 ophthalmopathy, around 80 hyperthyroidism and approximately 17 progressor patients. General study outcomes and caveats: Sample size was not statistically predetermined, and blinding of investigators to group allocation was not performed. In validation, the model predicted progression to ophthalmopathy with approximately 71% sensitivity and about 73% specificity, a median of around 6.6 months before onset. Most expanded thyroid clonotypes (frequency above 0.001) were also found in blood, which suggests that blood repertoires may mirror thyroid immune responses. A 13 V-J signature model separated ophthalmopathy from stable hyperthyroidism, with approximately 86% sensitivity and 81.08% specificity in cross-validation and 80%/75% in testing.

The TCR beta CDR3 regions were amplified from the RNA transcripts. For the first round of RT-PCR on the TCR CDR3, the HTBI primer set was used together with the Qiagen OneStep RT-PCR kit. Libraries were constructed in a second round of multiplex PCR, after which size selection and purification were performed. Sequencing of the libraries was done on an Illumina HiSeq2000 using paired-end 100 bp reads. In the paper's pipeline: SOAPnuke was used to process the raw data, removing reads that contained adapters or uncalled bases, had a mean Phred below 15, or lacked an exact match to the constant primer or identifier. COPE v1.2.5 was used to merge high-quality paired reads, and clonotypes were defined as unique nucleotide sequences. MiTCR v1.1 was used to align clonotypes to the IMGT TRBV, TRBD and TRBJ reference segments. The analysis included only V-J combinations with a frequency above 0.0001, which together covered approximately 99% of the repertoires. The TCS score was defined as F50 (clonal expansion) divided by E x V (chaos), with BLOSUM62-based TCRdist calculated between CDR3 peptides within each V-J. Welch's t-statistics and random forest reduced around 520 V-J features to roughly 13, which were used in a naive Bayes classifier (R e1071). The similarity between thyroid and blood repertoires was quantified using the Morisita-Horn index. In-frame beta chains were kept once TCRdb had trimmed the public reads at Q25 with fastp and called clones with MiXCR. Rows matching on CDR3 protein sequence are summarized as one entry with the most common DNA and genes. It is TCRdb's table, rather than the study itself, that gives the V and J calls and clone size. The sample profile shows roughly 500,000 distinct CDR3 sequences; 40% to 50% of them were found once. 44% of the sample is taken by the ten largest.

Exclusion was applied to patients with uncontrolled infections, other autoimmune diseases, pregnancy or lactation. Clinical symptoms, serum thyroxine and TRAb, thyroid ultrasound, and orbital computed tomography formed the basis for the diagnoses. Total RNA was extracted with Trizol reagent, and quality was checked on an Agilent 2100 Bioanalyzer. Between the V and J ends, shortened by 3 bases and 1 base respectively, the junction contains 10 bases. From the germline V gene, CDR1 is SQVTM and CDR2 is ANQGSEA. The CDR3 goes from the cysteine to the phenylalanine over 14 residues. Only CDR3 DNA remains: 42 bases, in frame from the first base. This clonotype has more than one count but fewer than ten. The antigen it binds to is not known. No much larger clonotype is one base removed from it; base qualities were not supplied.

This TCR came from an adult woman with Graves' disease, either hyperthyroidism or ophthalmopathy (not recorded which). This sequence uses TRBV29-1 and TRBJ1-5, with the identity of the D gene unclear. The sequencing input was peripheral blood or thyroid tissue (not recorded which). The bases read TGCAGCGTTGAGTCCCGGAGGAGCAATCAGCCCCAGCATTTT. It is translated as CSVESRRSNQPQHF.